These 10 T cell receptor beta chains originate from one sample sequenced in a study of T cell responses to AZD1222 COVID-19 vaccine. TCRdb keeps only in-frame clones here, not all; method: immunoSEQ multiplex PCR. The sample has 100,000 to 150,000 clones; approximately 89% are singletons. Material: peripheral blood, obtained on day 0 of AZD1222 vaccination. Receptor source: an adult in good health.

The chain is built from TRBV2 and TRBJ2-7; 11 positions match TRBD2. The CDR3 totals 15 residues. Germline V CDR1 and CDR2: SNHLY, FYNNEI. V trimming: 2 bases; J trimming: 4 bases; junction bases outside the gene matches: 4. CDR3 sequence reads: CASSELASGRYEQYF. For the CDR3, the DNA is TGTGCCAGCAGTGAACTGGCTAGCGGGAGGTACGAGCAGTACTTC.

This chain joins TRBV5-4 and TRBJ1-5; D gene unclear. The CDR3 is 15 amino acids. The V end was cut by 3 bases, the J end by 0 bases, with 10 bases between. CDR1 and CDR2 (germline): SGHNT, YYREEE (reference sequence). The chain's CDR3 is CASSSTPNSNQPQHF. The CDR3 bases are TGTGCCAGCAGCTCCACACCAAATAGCAATCAGCCCCAGCATTTT. The full variable domain, completed using reference TRBV5-4 and TRBJ1-5, is ETGVTQSPTHLIKTRGQQVTLRCSSQSGHNTVSWYQQALGQGPQFIFQYYREEENGRGNFPPRFSGLQFPNYSSELNVNALELDDSALYLCASSSTPNSNQPQHFGDGTRLSIL.

V usage is TRBV29-1 and J usage is TRBJ1-2; no clear D. This CDR3 has 11 amino acids. From germline, CDR1 is SQVTM and CDR2 ANQGSEA. The ends were cut back, 7 bases at V and 2 bases at J, with 8 bases in the middle. CDR3 region: CSGDLNYGYTF. The CDR3 DNA reads TGCAGCGGGGATTTGAACTATGGCTACACCTTC. Full variable domain (remainder filled in from reference TRBV29-1 and TRBJ1-2): SAVISQKPSRDICQRGTSLTIQCQVDSQVTMMFWYRQQPGQSLTLIATANQGSEATYESGFVIDKFPISRPNLTFSTLTVSNMSPEDSSIYLCSGDLNYGYTFGSGTRLTVV.

This rearrangement joins TRBV28 to TRBJ1-5; D unresolved. CDR1 is MDHEN and CDR2 is SYDVKM in the germline V gene. V dropped 8 bases and J dropped 4 bases, with 9 bases sitting between them. This CDR3 spans 12 amino acids. As DNA, the CDR3 is TGTGCCAGCTGGGTCGCTAATCAGCCCCAGCATTTT. This translates into CASWVANQPQHF.

The chain couples TRBV4-2 to TRBJ1-1; the match to TRBD1 covers 9 bases. The germline V gene encodes CDR1 LGHNA and CDR2 YNFKEQ. J gave up 4 bases and V 1 base, and 10 bases lay outside the gene matches. The CDR3 contains 17 residues. As DNA, the CDR3 is TGTGCCAGCAGCCAAGGGTGGGGGACAGGGTTCATCACTGAAGCTTTCTTT. This encodes CASSQGWGTGFITEAFF.

The chain couples TRBV19 to TRBJ1-4; D is possibly TRBD1 (5 bases). This CDR3 contains 15 residues. Germline assignment: CDR1 LNHDA and CDR2 SQIVND (reference sequence). V was pared by 4 bases and J by 10 bases, with 19 bases between. CDR3 sequence: CASSTTGSPEGKLFF. CDR3 in DNA: TGTGCCAGTAGTACCACAGGATCTCCCGAAGGAAAACTGTTTTTT.

The chain carries TRBV6-1 and TRBJ2-7; TRBD1 matches 8 bases. There are 15 residues in the CDR3. The V gene end was trimmed by 3 bases and the J gene end by 1 base; junction bases not matched to a gene: 5. The germline V gene encodes CDR1 MNHNS and CDR2 SASEGT. CDR3 bases: TGTGCCAGCAGTGACGGACAGGGTTCGTCCTACGAGCAGTACTTC. Residues: CASSDGQGSSYEQYF.

The V gene is TRBV30, the J gene TRBJ1-5; D not resolved. Per germline, CDR1 GTSNPN and CDR2 SVGIG (reference sequence). There are 14 residues in the CDR3. V shed 1 base and J shed 2 bases, with 9 bases lying between them. The CDR3 is CAWSGGFGNQPQHF. The CDR3 nucleotides read TGTGCCTGGAGTGGGGGTTTCGGCAATCAGCCCCAGCATTTT.

This clone was counted a single time. The chain couples TRBV9 to TRBJ2-3, with 8 bases that match TRBD1. This CDR3 comprises 14 residues. V was pared by 4 bases and J by 8 bases, with 9 bases of the junction left unmatched. CDR1 is SGDLS and CDR2 is YYNGEE in the germline V gene. In nucleotides, the CDR3 is TGTGCCAGCAGCCCCGGACAGGGTGAGACTACGCAGTATTTT. Amino acid sequence: CASSPGQGETTQYF. The whole variable domain, remainder taken from reference TRBV9 and TRBJ2-3, is DSGVTQTPKHLITATGQRVTLRCSPRSGDLSVYWYQQSLDQGLQFLIQYYNGEERAKGNILERFSAQQFPDLHSELNLSSLELGDSALYFCASSPGQGETTQYFGPGTRLTVL.

V and J are TRBV7-9 and TRBJ1-4, with a weak D call TRBD1 (5 bases). Trimming removed 5 bases from V and 3 bases from J, with 10 bases in between. This CDR3 has 14 residues. CDR1 SEHNR and CDR2 FQNEAQ come from the germline V gene (reference sequence). CDR3 sequence reads: CASSPGTANEKLFF. The CDR3 nucleotides read TGTGCCAGCAGCCCCGGGACGGCTAATGAAAAACTGTTTTTT.